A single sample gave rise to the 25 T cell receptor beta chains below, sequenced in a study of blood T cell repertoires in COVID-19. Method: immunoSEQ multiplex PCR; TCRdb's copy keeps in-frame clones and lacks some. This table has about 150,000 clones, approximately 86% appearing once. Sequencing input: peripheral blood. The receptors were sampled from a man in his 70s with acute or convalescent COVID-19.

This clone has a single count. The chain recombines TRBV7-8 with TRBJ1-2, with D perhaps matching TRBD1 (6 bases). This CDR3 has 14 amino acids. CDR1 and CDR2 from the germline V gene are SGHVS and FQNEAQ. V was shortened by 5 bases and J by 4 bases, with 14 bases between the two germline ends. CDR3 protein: CASSPKGGSYGYTF. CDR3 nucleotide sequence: TGTGCCAGCAGCCCCAAAGGGGGATCCTATGGCTACACCTTC. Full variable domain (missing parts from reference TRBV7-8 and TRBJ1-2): GAGVSQSPRYKVAKRGQDVALRCDPISGHVSLFWYQQALGQGPEFLTYFQNEAQLDKSGLPSDRFFAERPEGSVSTLKIQRTQQEDSAVYLCASSPKGGSYGYTFGSGTRLTVV.

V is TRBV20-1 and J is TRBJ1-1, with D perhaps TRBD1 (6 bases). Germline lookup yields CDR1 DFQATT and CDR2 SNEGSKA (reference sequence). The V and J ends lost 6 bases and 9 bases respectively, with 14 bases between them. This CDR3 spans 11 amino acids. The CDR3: CSAFRGGQAFF. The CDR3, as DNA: TGCAGTGCGTTCAGGGGTGGACAAGCTTTCTTT.

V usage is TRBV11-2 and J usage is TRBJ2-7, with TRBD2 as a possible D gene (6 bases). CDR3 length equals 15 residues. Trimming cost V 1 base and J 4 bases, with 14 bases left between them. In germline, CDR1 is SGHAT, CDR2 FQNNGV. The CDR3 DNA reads TGTGCCAGCAGCTTAGGACTAGGGGCCGTATACGAGCAGTACTTC. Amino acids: CASSLGLGAVYEQYF. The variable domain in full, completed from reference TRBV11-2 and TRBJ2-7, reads EAGVAQSPRYKIIEKRQSVAFWCNPISGHATLYWYQQILGQGPKLLIQFQNNGVVDDSQLPKDRFSAERLKGVDSTLKIQPAKLEDSAVYLCASSLGLGAVYEQYFGPGTRLTVT.

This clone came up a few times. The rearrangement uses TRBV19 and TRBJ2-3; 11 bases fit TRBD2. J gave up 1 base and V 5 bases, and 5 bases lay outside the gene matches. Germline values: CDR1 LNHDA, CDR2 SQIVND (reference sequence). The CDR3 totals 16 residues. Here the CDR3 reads CASSLRLAGRTDTQYF. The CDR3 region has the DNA TGTGCCAGTAGTTTGAGACTAGCGGGGCGCACAGATACGCAGTATTTT.

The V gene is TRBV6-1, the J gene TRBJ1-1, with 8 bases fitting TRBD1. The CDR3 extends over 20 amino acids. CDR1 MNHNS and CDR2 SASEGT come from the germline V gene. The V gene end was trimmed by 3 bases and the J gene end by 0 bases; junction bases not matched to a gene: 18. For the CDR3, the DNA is TGTGCCAGCAGTGATCGAGGAAGGGGGACAGGACTGTTCATGAACACTGAAGCTTTCTTT. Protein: CASSDRGRGTGLFMNTEAFF.

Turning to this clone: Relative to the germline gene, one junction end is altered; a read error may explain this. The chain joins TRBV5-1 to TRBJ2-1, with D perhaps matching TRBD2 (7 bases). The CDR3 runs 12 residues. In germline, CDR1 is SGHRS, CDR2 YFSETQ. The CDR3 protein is CASSSEGGGLIF. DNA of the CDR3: TGCGCCAGCAGTTCCGAAGGGGGAGGGCTAATCTTC.

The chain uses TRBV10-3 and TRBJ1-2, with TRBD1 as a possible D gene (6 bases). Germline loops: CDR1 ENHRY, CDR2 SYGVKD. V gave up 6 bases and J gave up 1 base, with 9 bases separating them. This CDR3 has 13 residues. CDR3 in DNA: TGTGCCATCAGGGAACAGGGTAACTATGGCTACACCTTC. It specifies CAIREQGNYGYTF.

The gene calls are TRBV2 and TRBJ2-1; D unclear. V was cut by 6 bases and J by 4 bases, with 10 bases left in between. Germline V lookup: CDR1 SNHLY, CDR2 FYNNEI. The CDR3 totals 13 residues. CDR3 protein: CASRVRLYNEQFF. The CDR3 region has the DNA TGTGCCAGCAGAGTCAGACTTTACAATGAGCAGTTCTTC.

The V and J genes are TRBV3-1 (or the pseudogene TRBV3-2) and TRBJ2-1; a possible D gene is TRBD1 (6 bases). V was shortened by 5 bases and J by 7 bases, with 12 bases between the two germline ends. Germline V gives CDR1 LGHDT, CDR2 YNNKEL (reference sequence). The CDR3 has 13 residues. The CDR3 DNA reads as TGTGCCAGCAGCGACCTGGGGGCAAATGAGCAGTTCTTC. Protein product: CASSDLGANEQFF.

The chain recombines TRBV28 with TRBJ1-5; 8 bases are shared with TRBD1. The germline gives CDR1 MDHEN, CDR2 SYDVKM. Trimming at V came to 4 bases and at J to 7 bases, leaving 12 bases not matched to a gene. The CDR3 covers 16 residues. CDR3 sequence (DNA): TGTGCCAGCAGTTCGTACTCACAGGGGGAAGGGCAGCCCCAGCATTTT. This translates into CASSSYSQGEGQPQHF.

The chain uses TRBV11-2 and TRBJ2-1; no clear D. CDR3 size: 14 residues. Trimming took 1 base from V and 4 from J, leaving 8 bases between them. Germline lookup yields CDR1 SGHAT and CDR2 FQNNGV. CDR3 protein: CASSLGPDYNEQFF. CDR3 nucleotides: TGTGCCAGCAGCTTAGGGCCAGATTACAATGAGCAGTTCTTC.

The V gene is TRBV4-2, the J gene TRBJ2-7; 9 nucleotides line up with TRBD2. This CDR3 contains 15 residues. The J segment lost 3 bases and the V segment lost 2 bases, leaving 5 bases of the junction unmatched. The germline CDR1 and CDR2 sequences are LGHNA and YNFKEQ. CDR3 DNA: TGTGCCAGCAGCCAATTTAGCGGGAGTCTCTACGAGCAGTACTTC. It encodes CASSQFSGSLYEQYF.

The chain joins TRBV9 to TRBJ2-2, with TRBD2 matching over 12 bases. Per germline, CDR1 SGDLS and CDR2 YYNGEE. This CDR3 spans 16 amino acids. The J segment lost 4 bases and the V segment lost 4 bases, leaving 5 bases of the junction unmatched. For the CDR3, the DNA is TGTGCCAGCAGCTTGGGACTAGCGGGCGTCACCGGGGAGCTGTTTTTT. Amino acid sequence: CASSLGLAGVTGELFF.

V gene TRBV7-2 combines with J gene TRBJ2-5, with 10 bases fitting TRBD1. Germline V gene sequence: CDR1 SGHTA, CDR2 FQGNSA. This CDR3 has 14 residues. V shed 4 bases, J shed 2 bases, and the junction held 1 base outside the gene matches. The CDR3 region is CASSSDRGQETQYF. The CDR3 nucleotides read TGTGCCAGCAGCTCGGACAGGGGGCAAGAGACCCAGTACTTC.

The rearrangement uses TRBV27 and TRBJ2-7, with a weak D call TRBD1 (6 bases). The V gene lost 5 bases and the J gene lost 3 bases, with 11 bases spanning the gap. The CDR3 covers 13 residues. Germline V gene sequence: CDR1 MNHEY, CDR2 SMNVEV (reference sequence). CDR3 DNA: TGTGCCAGCAGTCTGGACAGTGGCTACGAGCAGTACTTC. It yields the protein CASSLDSGYEQYF.

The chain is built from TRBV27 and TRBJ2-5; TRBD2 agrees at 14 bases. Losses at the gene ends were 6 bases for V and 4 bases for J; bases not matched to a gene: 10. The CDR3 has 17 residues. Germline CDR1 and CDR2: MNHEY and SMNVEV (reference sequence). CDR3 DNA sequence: TGTGCCAGCAGCTTTACCCAGACTAGCGGGAGGGGAGAGACCCAGTACTTC. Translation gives CASSFTQTSGRGETQYF.

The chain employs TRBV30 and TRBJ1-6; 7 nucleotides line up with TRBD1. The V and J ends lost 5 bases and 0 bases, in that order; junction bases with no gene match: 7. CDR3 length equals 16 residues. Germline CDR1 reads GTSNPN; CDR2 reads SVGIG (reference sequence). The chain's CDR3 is CAWLRDSSSYNSPLHF. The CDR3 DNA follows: TGTGCCTGGTTAAGGGACAGCAGCTCCTATAATTCACCCCTCCACTTT.

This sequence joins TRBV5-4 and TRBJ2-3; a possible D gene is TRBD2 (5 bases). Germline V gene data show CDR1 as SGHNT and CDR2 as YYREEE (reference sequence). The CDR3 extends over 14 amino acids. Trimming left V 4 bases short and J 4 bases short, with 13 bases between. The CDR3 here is CASSAAFGADTQYF. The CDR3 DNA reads TGTGCCAGCAGCGCAGCCTTCGGGGCAGATACGCAGTATTTT. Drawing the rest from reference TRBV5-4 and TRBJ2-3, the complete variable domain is ETGVTQSPTHLIKTRGQQVTLRCSSQSGHNTVSWYQQALGQGPQFIFQYYREEENGRGNFPPRFSGLQFPNYSSELNVNALELDDSALYLCASSAAFGADTQYFGPGTRLTVL.

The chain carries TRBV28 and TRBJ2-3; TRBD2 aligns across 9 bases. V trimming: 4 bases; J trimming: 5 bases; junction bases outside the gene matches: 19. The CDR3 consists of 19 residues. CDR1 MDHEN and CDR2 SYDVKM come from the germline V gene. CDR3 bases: TGTGCCAGCAGTTCCTTGTTGGGCGGGAGGGAAATAGGCAGAGATACGCAGTATTTT. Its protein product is CASSSLLGGREIGRDTQYF.

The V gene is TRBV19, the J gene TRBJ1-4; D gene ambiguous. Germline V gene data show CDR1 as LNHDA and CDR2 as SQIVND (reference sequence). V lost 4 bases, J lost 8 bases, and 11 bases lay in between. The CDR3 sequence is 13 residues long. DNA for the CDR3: TGTGCCAGTAGTAGACTCGTCGGAGAAAAACTGTTTTTT. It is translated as CASSRLVGEKLFF.

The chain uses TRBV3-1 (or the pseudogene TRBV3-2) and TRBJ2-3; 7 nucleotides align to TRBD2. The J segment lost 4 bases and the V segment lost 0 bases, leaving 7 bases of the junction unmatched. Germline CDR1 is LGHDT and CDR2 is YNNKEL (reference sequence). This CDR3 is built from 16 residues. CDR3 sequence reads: CASSQDLGRAADTQYF. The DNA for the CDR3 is TGTGCCAGCAGCCAAGACTTGGGGAGGGCCGCAGATACGCAGTATTTT.

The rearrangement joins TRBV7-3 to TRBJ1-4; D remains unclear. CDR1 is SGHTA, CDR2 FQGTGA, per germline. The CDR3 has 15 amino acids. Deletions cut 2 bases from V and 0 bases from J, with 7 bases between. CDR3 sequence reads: CASSLVAPTNEKLFF. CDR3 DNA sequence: TGTGCCAGCAGCTTAGTGGCTCCAACTAATGAAAAACTGTTTTTT.

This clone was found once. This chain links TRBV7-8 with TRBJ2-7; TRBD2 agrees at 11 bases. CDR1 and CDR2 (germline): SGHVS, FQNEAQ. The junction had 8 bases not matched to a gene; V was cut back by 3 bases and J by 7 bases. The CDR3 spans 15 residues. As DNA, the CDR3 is TGTGCCAGCAGCTTGGGGACTAGCGGTGTAGGAGAGCAGTACTTC. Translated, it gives CASSLGTSGVGEQYF.

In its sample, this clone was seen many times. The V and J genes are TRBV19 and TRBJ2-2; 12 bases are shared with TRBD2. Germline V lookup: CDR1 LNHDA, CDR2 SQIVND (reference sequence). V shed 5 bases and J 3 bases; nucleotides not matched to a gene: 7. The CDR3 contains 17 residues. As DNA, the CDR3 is TGTGCCAGTAGTCTTGGAACTAGCGGGAGGTACACCGGGGAGCTGTTTTTT. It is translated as CASSLGTSGRYTGELFF.

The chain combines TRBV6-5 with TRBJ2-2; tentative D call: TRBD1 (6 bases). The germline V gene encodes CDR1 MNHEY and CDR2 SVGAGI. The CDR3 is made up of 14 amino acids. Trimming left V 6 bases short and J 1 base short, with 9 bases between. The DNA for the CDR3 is TGTGCCAGCAGCTCGGGACAGAACACCGGGGAGCTGTTTTTT. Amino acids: CASSSGQNTGELFF.